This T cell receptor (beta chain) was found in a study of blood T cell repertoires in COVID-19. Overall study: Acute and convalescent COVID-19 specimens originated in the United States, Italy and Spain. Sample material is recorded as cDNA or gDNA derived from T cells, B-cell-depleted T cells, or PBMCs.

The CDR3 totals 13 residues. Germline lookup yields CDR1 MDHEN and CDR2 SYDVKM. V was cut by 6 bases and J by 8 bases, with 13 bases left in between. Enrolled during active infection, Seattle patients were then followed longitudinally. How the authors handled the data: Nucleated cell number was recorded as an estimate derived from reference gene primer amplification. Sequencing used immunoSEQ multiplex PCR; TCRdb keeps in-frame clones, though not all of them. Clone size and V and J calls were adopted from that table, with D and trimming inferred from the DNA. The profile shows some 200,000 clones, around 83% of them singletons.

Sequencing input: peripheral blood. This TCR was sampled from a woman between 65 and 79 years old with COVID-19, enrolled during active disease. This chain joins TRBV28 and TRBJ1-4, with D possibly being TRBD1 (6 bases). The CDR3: CASSLGQIEKLFF. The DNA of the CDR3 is TGTGCCAGCAGCCTAGGACAGATAGAAAAACTGTTTTTT.